This T cell receptor (beta chain) appears in the sequencing data of a study of CD8 T cells in ankylosing spondylitis. Study-wide results and caveats: Blood of patients with ankylosing spondylitis appeared to be characterized by a TCR beta motif of several highly homologous variants. Clones tied to disease were said to be significantly enriched in matched ankylosing spondylitis synovial fluid. Some motif variants were previously reported in reactive arthritis synovial fluid and blood. The authors found the disease-linked clones to be CD8+ and relatively rare in peripheral blood.

Using quantitative 5'-RACE with molecular barcodes, the authors made TCR beta libraries. MiXCR was run by TCRdb on the 5' RACE reads, yielding one entry per CDR3 protein. The sample records 700,000 to 850,000 distinct CDR3 sequences, around 11% being singletons. Trimming removed 4 bases at V and 7 bases at J, with 13 bases between. CDR1 is MNHEY and CDR2 is SMNVEV in the germline V gene (reference sequence). The CDR3 sequence is 13 residues long. This clonotype was counted many times. Its target is not known. This TCR was sampled from a male donor with ankylosing spondylitis. The material sequenced was blood, either unsorted or a sorted T cell fraction (not recorded which). The rearrangement links TRBV27 to TRBJ1-2; possibly TRBD1 for D (6 bases). The CDR3 region is CASSSDRRGGYTF. The CDR3 DNA is TGTGCCAGCAGTTCAGACAGGAGGGGTGGCTACACCTTC.